This TCR beta chain was identified during a study of CD8 T cells in ankylosing spondylitis. As for this clonotype: Antigen: not known.

This CDR3 is 15 amino acids long. V trimming: 2 bases; J trimming: 4 bases; junction bases outside the gene matches: 3. Notes on the study in general: Significantly higher representation of disease-linked clones was reported for matched ankylosing spondylitis synovial fluid. Seven to nine highly homologous variants formed a TCR beta motif that appeared characteristic of ankylosing spondylitis blood. Relatively rare in peripheral blood, disease-linked clones were also CD8+.

TCRdb reprocessed the 5' RACE reads via MiXCR and lists one record per CDR3 protein. The sample has some 700,000 distinct CDR3 sequences; roughly 19% are singletons. The specimen sequenced was blood, either unsorted or a sorted T cell fraction (not recorded which). The clonotype comes from a male donor with ankylosing spondylitis. The chain employs TRBV12-3 or TRBV12-4 and TRBJ1-1; 11 bases fit TRBD1. The CDR3 region has the DNA TGTGCCAGCAGTTTATCCGGGACAGGGGGCACTGAAGCTTTCTTT. It yields the protein CASSLSGTGGTEAFF.